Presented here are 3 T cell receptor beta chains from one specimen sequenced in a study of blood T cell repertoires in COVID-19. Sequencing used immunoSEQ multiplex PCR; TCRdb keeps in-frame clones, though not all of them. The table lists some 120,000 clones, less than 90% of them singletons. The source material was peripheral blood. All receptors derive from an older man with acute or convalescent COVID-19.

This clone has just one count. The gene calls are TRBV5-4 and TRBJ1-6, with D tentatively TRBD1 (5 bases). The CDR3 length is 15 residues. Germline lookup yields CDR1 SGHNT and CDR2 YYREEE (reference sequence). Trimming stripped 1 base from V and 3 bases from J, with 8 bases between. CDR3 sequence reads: CASSLRGSYNSPLHF. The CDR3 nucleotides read TGTGCCAGCAGCTTGCGGGGGAGCTATAATTCACCCCTCCACTTT.

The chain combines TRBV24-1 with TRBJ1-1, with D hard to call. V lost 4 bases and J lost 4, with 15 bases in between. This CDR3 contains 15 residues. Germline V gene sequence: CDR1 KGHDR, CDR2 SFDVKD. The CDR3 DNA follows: TGTGCCACCAGTGACCCGGGGAGTGGAAGCACTGAAGCTTTCTTT. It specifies CATSDPGSGSTEAFF.

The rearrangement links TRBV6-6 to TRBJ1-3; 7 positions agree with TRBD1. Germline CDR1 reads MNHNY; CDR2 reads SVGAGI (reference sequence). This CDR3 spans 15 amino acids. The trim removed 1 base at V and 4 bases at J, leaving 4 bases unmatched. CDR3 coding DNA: TGTGCCAGCAGTTACTACGCCAGGGGGGGAAACACCATATATTTT. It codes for CASSYYARGGNTIYF.